The source of this TCR beta chain is a study of cytomegalovirus exposure and HLA in healthy donors. Points from the study as a whole: The authors later linked a missense DCLRE1C variant to TCR beta V- and J-gene trimming. Many donors carried some public TCRs, although rarity characterized most TCR sequences.

Researchers ran the PCR with 60 Vbeta and 13 Jbeta primers. Repertoires were generated with immunoSEQ multiplex PCR, while TCRdb's copy carries only in-frame clones and drops some. In total, the table holds approximately 50,000 clones. Concerning this clone itself: Its target is unknown.

The J segment lost 4 bases and the V segment lost 5 bases, leaving 1 base of the junction unmatched. The CDR3 runs 11 residues. Germline V gives CDR1 GTSNPN, CDR2 SVGIG (reference sequence). The clonotype comes from a female donor in good health and CMV-seronegative. The sequenced material came from PBMCs. The chain employs TRBV30 and TRBJ1-2; 7 bases map to TRBD1. As DNA, the CDR3 is TGTGCCTGGGGGACAGTCTATGGCTACACCTTC. This translates into CAWGTVYGYTF. Full variable domain (rest looked up from reference TRBV30 and TRBJ1-2): SQTIHQWPATLVQPVGSPLSLECTVEGTSNPNLYWYRQAAGRGLQLLFYSVGIGQISSEVPQNLSASRPQDRQFILSSKKLLLSDSGFYLCAWGTVYGYTFGSGTRLTVV.